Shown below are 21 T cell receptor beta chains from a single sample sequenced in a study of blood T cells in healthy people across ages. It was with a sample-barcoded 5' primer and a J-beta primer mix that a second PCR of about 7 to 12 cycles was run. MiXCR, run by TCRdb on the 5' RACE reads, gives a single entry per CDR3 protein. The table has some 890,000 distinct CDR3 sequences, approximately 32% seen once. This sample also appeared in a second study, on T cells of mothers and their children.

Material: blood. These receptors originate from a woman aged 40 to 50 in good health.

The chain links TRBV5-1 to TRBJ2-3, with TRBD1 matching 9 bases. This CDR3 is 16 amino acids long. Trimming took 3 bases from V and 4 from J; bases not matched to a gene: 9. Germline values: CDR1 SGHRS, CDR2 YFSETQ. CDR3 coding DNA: TGCGCCAGCAGCTACGATGGGACAGGGTACGCAGATACGCAGTATTTT. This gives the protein CASSYDGTGYADTQYF.

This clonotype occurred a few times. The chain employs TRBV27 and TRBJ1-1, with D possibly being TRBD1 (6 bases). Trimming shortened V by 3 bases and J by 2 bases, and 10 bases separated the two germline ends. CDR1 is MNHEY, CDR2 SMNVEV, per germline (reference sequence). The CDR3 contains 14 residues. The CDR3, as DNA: TGTGCCAGCAGTTTTGAGGGGGTAAACACTGAAGCTTTCTTT. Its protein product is CASSFEGVNTEAFF.

The CDR3 DNA is TGTGCCAGCAGCGCCCCAGGTGGGACAGGGCCTCAAGAGACCCAGTACTTC. This sequence encodes CASSAPGGTGPQETQYF. This chain uses TRBV9 with TRBJ2-5; 9 bases are a match to TRBD1. This CDR3 has 17 amino acids. V lost 3 bases and J lost 2; bases outside the gene matches: 11. Per germline, CDR1 SGDLS and CDR2 YYNGEE.

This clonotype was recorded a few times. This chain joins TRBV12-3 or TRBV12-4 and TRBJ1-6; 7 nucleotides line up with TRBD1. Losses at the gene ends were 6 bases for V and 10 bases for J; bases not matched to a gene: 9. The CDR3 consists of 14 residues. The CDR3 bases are TGTGCCAGCAGGATGGGACAGCAGATATCACCCCTCCACTTT. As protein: CASRMGQQISPLHF.

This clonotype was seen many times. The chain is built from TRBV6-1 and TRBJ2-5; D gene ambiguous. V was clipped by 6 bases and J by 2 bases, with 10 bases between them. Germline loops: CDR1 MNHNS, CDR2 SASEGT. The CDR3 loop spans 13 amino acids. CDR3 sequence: CASSQHLQETQYF. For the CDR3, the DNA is TGTGCCAGCAGCCAACATCTACAAGAGACCCAGTACTTC.

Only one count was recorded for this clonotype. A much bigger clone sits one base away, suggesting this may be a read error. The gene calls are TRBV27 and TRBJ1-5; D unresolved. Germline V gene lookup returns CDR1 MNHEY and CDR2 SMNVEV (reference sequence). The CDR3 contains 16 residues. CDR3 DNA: TGTGTCAGCAGTTTGTGGGGAAAGAATAGCAATCAGCCCCAGCATTTT. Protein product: CVSSLWGKNSNQPQHF.

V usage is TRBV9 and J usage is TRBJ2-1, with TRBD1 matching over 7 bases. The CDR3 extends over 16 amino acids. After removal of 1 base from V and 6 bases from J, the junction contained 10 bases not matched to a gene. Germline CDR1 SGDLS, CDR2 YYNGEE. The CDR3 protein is CASSVYGQVLGNEQFF. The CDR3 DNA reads TGTGCCAGCAGCGTATATGGACAGGTTTTGGGCAATGAGCAGTTCTTC.

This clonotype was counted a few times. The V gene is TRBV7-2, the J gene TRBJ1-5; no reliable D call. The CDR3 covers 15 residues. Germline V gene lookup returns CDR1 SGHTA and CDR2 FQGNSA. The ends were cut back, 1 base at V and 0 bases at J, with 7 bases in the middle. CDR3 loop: CASSLGSYSNQPQHF. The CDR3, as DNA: TGTGCCAGCAGCTTAGGCAGTTATAGCAATCAGCCCCAGCATTTT.

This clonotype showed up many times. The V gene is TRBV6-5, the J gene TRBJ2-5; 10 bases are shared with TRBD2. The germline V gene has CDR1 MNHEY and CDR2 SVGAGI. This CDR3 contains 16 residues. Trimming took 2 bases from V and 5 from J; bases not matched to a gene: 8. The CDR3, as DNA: TGTGCCAGCAGTTACGTAGCGGGGGGTACGTCGGAGACCCAGTACTTC. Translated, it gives CASSYVAGGTSETQYF.

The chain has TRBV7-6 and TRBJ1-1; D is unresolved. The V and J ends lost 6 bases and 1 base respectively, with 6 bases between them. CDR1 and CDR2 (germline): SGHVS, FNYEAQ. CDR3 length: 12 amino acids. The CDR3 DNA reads TGTGCCAGCAGAGCAGGGAACACTGAAGCTTTCTTT. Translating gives CASRAGNTEAFF.

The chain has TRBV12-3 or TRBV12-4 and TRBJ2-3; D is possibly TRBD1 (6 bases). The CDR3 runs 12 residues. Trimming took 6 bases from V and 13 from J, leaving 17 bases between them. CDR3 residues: CASRLRAGAEYF. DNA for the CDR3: TGTGCCAGCAGATTGAGAGCAGGGGCGGAGTATTTT.

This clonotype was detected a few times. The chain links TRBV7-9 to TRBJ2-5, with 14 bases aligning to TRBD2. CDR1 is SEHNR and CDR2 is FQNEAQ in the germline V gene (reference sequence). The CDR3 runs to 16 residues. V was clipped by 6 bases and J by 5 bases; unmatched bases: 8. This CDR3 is CASRPAGLAGVETQYF. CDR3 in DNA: TGTGCCAGCAGACCCGCGGGACTAGCGGGGGTTGAGACCCAGTACTTC.

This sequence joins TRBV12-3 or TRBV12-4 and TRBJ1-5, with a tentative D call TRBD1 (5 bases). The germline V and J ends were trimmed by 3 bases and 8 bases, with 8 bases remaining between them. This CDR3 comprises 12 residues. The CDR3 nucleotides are TGTGCCAGCAGTTTGGGGGACGAGCCCCAGCATTTT. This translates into CASSLGDEPQHF.

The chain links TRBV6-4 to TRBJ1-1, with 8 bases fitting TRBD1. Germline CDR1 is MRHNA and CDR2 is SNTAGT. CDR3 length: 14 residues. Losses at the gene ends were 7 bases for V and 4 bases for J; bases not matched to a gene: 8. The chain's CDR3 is CASKRQGSSTEAFF. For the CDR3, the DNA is TGTGCCAGCAAGAGACAGGGGAGTAGCACTGAAGCTTTCTTT.

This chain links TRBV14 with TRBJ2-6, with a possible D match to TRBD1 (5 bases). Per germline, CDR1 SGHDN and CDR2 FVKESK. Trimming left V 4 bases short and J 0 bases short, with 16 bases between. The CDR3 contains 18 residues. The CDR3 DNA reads TGTGCCAGCAGCCGACAGATCCTTTTTCCCTCTGGGGCCAACGTCCTGACTTTC. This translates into CASSRQILFPSGANVLTF.

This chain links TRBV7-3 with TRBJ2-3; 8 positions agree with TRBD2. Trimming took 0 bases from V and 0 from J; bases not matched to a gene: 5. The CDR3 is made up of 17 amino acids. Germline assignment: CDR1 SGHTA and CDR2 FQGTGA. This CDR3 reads CASSLTTGGGSTDTQYF. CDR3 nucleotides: TGTGCCAGCAGCTTAACAACTGGCGGGGGGAGCACAGATACGCAGTATTTT.

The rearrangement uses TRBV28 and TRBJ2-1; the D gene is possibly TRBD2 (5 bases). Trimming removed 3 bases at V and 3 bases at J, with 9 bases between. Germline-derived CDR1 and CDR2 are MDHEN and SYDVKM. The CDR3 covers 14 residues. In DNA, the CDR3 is TGTGCCAGCAGTTTCAACGAGGGCTACAATGAGCAGTTCTTC. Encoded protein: CASSFNEGYNEQFF.

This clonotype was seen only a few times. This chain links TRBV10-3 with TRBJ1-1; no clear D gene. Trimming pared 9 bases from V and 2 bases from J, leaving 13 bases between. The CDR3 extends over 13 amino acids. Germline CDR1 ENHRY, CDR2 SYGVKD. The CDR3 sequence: CAISMRTNTEAFF. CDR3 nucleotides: TGTGCCATTTCTATGCGGACCAACACTGAAGCTTTCTTT.

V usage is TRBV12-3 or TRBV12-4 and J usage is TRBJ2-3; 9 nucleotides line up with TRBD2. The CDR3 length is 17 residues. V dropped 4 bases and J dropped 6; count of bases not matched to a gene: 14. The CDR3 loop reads CASSSNWASGTGDTQYF. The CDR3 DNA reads TGTGCCAGCAGTTCCAATTGGGCTAGCGGGACCGGCGATACGCAGTATTTT.

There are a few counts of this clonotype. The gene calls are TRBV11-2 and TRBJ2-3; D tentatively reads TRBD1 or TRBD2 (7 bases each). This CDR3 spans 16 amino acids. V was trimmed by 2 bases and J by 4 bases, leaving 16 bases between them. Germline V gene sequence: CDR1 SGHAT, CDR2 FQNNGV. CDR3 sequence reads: CASSLSLQGRADTQYF. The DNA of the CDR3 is TGTGCCAGCAGCTTATCACTACAGGGGAGGGCAGATACGCAGTATTTT.

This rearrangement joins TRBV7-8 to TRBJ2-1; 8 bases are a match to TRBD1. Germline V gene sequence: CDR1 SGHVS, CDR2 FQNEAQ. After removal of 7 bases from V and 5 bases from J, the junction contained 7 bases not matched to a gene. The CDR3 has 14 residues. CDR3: CASNPDRADNEQFF. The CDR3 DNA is TGTGCCAGCAACCCGGACAGGGCCGACAATGAGCAGTTCTTC.